This T cell receptor (beta chain) was captured in a study of cytomegalovirus exposure and HLA in healthy donors. Study in general: Of 398 genotyped donors, about 80% clustered with self-reported Caucasian donors. Study-wide findings and caveats: An observed cluster of highly shared sequence variants was recorded as a likely sequencing artifact. Cytomegalovirus status, reportedly, was diagnosed with high specificity and sensitivity by the classifier. In a later analysis, TCR beta V- and J-gene trimming showed a link to a missense DCLRE1C variant.

The PCR used 60 Vbeta and 13 Jbeta primers. Assay: immunoSEQ multiplex PCR; the TCRdb copy retains only in-frame clones and omits some. There are some 120,000 clones in the sample; approximately 80% occur only once, and roughly 13% lies in the top ten. V was pared by 4 bases and J by 1 base, with 4 bases between. CDR1 and CDR2 (germline): DFQATT, SNEGSKA (reference sequence). This CDR3 has 11 amino acids. A word on this clone: What it binds is not known.

V usage is TRBV20-1 and J usage is TRBJ1-1; D unresolved. This TCR was sampled from a woman between 35 and 50 years old in good health and CMV-seropositive. Sample: PBMCs. CDR3 bases: TGCAGTGCTACCGGGAACACTGAAGCTTTCTTT. This encodes CSATGNTEAFF.